This note documents a single TCR beta chain sequence. The sample is drawn from a study of blood T cell repertoires in COVID-19. Looking at the study overall: Specimens from acute and convalescent COVID-19 originated in the United States, Italy and Spain. The cDNA or gDNA used as material had been derived from T cells, B-cell-depleted T cells, or PBMCs.

Germline V gene sequence: CDR1 SGHKS, CDR2 YYEKEE (reference sequence). This CDR3 comprises 15 residues. V was trimmed by 2 bases and J by 5 bases, leaving 16 bases between them. Authors' methods: Reference gene primers were amplified, and this amplification served to estimate nucleated cell counts. The method was immunoSEQ multiplex PCR; TCRdb's version includes in-frame clones alone and lacks a portion of them. D and trimming come from the DNA, and the V and J calls and clone size come from that table. This sample yields about 100,000 clones, of which approximately 84% are seen a single time; over 7% belongs to the top ten.

The TCR sequence derives from a man aged 30 to 39 in a cohort sampled during active COVID-19. Sequencing was done on a sample of peripheral blood. J is TRBJ1-1 and V is TRBV5-5, with D maybe TRBD1 (5 bases). The CDR3 here is CASSLEAPRGTEAFF. For the CDR3, the DNA is TGTGCCAGCAGCTTAGAGGCCCCTCGGGGGACTGAAGCTTTCTTT.